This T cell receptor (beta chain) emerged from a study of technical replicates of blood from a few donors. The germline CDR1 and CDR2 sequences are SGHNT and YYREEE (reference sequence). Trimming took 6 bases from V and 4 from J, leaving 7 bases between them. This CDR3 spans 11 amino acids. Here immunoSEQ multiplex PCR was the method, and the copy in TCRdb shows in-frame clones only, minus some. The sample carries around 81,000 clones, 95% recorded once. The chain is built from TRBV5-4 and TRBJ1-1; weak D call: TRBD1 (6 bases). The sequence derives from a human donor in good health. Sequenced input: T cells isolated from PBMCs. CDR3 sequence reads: CASTGATEAFF. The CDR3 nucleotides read TGTGCCAGCACAGGGGCCACTGAAGCTTTCTTT.